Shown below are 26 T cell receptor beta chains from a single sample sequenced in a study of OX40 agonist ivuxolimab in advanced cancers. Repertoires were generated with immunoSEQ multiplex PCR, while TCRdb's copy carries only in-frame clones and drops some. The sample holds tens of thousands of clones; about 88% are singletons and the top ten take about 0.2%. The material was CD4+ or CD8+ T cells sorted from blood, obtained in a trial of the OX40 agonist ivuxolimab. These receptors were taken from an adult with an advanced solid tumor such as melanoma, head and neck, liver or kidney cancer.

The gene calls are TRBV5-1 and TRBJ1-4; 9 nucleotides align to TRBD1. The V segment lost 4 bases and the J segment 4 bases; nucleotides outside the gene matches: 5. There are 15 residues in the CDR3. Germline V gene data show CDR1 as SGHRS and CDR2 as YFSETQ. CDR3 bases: TGCGCCAGCAGCAACAGGGGGCCTGGTAATGAAAAACTGTTTTTT. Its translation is CASSNRGPGNEKLFF.

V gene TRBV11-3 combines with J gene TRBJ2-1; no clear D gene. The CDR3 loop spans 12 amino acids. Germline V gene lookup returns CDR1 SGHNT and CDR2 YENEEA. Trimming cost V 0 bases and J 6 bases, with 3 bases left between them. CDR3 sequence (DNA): TGTGCCAGCAGCTTAGAAGGCAATGAGCAGTTCTTC. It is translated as CASSLEGNEQFF.

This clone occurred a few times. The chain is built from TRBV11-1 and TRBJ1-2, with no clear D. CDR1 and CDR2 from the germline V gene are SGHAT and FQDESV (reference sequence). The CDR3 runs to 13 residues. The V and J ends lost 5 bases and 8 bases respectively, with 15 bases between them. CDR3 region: CASSPRAAQGYTF. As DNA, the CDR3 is TGTGCCAGCAGCCCCCGAGCGGCGCAGGGCTACACCTTC.

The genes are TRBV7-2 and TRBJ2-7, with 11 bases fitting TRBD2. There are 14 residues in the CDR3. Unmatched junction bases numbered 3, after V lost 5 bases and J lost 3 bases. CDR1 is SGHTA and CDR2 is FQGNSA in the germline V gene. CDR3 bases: TGTGCCAGCAGCCCGGGACTAGCGGTCTACGAGCAGTACTTC. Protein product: CASSPGLAVYEQYF.

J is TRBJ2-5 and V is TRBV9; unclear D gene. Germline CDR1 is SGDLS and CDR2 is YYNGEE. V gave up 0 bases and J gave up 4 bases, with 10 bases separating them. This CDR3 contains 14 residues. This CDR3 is CASSVGPYLETQYF. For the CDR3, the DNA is TGTGCCAGCAGCGTAGGTCCCTACCTAGAGACCCAGTACTTC.

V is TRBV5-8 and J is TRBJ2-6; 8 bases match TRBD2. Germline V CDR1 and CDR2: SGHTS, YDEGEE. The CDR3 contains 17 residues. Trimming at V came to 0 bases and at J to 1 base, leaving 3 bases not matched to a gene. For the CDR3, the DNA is TGTGCCAGCAGCTTGGTTAGCGGGGTTTCTGGGGCCAACGTCCTGACTTTC. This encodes CASSLVSGVSGANVLTF.

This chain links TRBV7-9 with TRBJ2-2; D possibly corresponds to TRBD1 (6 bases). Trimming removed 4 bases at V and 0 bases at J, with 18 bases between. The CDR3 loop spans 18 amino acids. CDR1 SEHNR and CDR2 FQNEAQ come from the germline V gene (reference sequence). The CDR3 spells CASSSPRVGTTNTGELFF. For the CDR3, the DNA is TGTGCCAGCAGCTCCCCTAGGGTGGGGACAACGAACACCGGGGAGCTGTTTTTT.

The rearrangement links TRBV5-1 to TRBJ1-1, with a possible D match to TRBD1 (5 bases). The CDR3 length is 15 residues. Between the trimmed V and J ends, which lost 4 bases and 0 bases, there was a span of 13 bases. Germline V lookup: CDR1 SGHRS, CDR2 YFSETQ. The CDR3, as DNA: TGCGCCAGCAGCCCGGGACGGGGAATGAACACTGAAGCTTTCTTT. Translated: CASSPGRGMNTEAFF.

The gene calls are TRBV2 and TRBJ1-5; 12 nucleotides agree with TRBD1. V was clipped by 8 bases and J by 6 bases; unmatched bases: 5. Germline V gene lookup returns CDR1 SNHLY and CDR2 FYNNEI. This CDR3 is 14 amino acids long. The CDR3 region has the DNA TGTGCCAGCGGCGGGACAGGGGGCCGTCAGCCCCAGCATTTT. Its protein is CASGGTGGRQPQHF.

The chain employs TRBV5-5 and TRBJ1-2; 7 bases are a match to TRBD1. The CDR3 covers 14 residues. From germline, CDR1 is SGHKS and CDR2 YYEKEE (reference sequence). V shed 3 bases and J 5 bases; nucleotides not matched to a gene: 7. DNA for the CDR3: TGTGCCAGCAGCTCCACTGACAGGGAGTATGGCTACACCTTC. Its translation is CASSSTDREYGYTF.

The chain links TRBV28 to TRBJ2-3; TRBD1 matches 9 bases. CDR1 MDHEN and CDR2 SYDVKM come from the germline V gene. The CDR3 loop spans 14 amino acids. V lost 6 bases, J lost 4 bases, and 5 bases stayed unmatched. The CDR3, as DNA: TGTGCCAGCAGCTCGGACAGGGGACCAGATACGCAGTATTTT. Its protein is CASSSDRGPDTQYF.

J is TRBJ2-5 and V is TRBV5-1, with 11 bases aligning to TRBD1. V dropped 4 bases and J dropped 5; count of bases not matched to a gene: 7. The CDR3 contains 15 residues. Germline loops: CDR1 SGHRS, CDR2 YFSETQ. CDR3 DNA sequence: TGCGCCAGCAGCAGAGGGACAGGGGGAGAGGAGACCCAGTACTTC. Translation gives CASSRGTGGEETQYF.

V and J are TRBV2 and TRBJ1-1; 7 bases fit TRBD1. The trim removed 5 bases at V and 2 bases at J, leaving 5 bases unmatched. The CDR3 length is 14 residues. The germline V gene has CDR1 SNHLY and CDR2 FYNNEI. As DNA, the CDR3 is TGTGCCAGCAGTTGGGACAGAGTCAACACTGAAGCTTTCTTT. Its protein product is CASSWDRVNTEAFF.

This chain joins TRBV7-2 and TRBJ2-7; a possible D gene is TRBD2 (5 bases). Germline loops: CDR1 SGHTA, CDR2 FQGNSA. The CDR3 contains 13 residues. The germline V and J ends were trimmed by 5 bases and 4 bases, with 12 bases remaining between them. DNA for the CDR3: TGTGCCAGCAGCGCCATAGGCGGGTACGAGCAGTACGTC. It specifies CASSAIGGYEQYV.

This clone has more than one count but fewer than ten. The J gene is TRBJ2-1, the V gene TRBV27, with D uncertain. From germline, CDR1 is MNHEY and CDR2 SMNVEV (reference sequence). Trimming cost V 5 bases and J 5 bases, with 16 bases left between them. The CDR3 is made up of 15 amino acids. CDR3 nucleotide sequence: TGTGCCAGCAGTCCCGGGTTGCGGAGCAACAATGAGCAGTTCTTC. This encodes CASSPGLRSNNEQFF.

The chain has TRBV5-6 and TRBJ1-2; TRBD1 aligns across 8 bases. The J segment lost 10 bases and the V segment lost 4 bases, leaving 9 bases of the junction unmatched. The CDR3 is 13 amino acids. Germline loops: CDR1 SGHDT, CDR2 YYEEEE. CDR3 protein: CASSLPRTGIYTF. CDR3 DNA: TGTGCCAGCAGCCTGCCGCGGACAGGGATCTACACCTTC.

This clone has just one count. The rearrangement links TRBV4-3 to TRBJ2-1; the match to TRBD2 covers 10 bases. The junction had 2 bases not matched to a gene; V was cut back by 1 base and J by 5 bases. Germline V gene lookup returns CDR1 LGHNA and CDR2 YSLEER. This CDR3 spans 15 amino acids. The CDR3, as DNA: TGCGCCAGCAGCCAAGGACTAGCGGGTAACAATGAGCAGTTCTTC. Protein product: CASSQGLAGNNEQFF.

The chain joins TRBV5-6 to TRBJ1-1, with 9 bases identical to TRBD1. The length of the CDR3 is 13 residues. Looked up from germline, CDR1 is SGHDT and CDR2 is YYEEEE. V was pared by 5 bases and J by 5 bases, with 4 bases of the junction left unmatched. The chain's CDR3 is CASRHGQGTEAFF. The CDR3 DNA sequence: TGTGCCAGCAGACACGGACAGGGGACTGAAGCTTTCTTT.

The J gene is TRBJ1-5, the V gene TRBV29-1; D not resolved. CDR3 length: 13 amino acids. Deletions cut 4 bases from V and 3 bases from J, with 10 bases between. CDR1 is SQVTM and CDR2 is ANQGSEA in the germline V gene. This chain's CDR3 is CSVAMGDNQPQHF. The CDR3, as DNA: TGCAGCGTTGCCATGGGCGACAATCAGCCCCAGCATTTT.

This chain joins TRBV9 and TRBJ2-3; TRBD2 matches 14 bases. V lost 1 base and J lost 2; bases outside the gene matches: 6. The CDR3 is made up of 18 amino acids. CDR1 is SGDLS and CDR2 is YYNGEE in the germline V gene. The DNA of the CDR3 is TGTGCCAGCAGCGTATCGGGACTAGCGGGAGCTACCACAGATACGCAGTATTTT. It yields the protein CASSVSGLAGATTDTQYF.

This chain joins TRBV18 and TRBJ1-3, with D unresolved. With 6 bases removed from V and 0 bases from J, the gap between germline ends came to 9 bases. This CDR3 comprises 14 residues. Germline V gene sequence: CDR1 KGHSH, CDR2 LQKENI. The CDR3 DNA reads TGTGCCAGCTCCCCAACACTCTCTGGAAACACCATATATTTT. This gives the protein CASSPTLSGNTIYF.

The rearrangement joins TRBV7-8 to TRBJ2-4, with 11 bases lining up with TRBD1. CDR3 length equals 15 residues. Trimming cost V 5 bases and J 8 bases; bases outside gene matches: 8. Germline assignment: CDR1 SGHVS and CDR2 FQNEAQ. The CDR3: CASSPGQGALDIQYF. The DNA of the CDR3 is TGTGCCAGCAGCCCCGGACAGGGGGCGTTGGACATTCAGTACTTC.

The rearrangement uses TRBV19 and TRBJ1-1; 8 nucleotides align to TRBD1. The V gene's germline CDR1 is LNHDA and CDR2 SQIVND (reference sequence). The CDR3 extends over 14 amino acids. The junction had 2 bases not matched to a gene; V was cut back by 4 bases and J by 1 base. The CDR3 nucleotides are TGTGCCAGTAGTAACGACAGGGGGAACACTGAAGCTTTCTTT. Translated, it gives CASSNDRGNTEAFF.

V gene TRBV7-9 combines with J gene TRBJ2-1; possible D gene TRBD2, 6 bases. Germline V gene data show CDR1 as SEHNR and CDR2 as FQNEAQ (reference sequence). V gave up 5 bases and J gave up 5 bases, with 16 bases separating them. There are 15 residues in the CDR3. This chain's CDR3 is CASSGTGSRNNEQFF. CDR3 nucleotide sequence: TGTGCCAGCAGCGGGACTGGTTCCCGAAACAATGAGCAGTTCTTC.

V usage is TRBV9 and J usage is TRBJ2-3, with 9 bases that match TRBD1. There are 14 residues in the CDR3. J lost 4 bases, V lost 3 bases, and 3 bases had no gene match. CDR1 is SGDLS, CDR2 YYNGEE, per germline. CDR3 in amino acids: CASSENRGPDTQYF. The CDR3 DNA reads TGTGCCAGCAGCGAGAACAGGGGGCCAGATACGCAGTATTTT.

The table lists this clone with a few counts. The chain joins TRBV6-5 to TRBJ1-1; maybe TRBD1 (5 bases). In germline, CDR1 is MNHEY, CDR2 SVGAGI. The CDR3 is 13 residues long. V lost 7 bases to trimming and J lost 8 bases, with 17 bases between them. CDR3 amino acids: CASNEPGTEEAFF. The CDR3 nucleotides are TGTGCCAGCAATGAACCCGGGACCGAAGAAGCTTTCTTT.